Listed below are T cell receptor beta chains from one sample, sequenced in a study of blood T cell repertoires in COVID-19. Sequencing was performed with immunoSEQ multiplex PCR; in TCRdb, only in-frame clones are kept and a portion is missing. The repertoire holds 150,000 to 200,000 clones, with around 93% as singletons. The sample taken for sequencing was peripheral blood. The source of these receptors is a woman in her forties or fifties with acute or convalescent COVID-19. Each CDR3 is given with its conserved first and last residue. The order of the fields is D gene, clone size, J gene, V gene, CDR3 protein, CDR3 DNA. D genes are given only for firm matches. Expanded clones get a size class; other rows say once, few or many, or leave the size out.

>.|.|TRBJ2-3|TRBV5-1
CASSLDRVSTDTQYF
TGCGCCAGCAGCTTGGATCGAGTGAGCACAGATACGCAGTATTTT
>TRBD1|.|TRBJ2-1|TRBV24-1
CATRGTGPEGNEQFF
TGTGCCACCCGGGGGACAGGACCCGAGGGGAATGAGCAGTTCTTC
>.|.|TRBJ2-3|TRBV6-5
CASSLGQYDTQYF
TGTGCCAGCAGTCTCGGACAGTATGATACGCAGTATTTT
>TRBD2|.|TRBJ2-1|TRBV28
CASSPSGSSYNEQFF
TGTGCCAGCAGTCCGAGCGGGAGCTCCTACAATGAGCAGTTCTTC
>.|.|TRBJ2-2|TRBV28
CASSWVPAGRNTGELFF
TGTGCCAGCAGTTGGGTACCCGCCGGGAGAAACACCGGGGAGCTGTTTTTT
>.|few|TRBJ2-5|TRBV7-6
CASSLSVPMGRETQYF
TGTGCCAGCAGCTTATCGGTCCCCATGGGGCGGGAGACCCAGTACTTC
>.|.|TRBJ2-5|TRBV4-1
CASSQGLGEEETQYF
TGCGCCAGCAGCCAAGGGTTAGGCGAGGAGGAGACCCAGTACTTC
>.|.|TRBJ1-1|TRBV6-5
CASSYSGLANTEAFF
TGTGCCAGCAGTTACTCGGGTTTAGCGAACACTGAAGCTTTCTTT
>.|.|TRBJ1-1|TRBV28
CASSFDLKGTEAFF
TGTGCCAGCAGTTTCGATTTGAAGGGGACTGAAGCTTTCTTT
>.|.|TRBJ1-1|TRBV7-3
CASSLGGGAEAFF
TGTGCCAGCAGCTTGGGGGGAGGTGCTGAAGCTTTCTTT
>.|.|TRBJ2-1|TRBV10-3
CAIRQPPYNEQFF
TGTGCCATCCGACAGCCCCCCTACAATGAGCAGTTCTTC
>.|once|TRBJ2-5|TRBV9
CASSVAPGEETQYF
TGTGCCAGCAGCGTAGCCCCGGGGGAGGAGACCCAGTACTTC
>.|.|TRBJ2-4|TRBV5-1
CASTHRDRSEGSPKNIQYF
TGCGCCAGCACGCATCGAGACAGGTCTGAGGGAAGTCCCAAAAACATTCAGTACTTC
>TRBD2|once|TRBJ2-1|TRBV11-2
CASSLDGGVQNEQFF
TGTGCCAGCAGCTTAGATGGGGGGGTACAGAATGAGCAGTTCTTC
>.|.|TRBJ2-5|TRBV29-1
CSSKEETQYF
TGCAGCTCCAAGGAGGAGACCCAGTACTTC
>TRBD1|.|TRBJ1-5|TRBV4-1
CASSQGPGQFNQPQHF
TGCGCCAGCAGCCAGGGACCGGGACAGTTTAATCAGCCCCAGCATTTT
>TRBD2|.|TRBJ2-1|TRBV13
CASSLSQTSGRNNEQFF
TGTGCCAGCAGCCTCTCCCAGACTAGCGGGAGGAACAATGAGCAGTTCTTC
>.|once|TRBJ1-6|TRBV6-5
CASSREGVSSPLHF
TGTGCCAGCAGTAGGGAGGGGGTGAGTTCACCCCTCCACTTT
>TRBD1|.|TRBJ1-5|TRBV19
CASSGSRGQPQHF
TGTGCCAGTAGTGGAAGCAGGGGGCAGCCCCAGCATTTT
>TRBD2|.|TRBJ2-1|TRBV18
CASSQPGTSLFLNEQFF
TGTGCCAGCTCACAACCCGGGACTAGCCTTTTTCTTAATGAGCAGTTCTTC
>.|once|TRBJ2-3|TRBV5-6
CASSLGPGTDTQYF
TGTGCCAGCAGCTTGGGCCCAGGCACAGATACGCAGTATTTT
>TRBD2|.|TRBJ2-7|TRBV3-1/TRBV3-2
CASSQDRIAGLGEQYF
TGTGCCAGCAGCCAAGATAGAATAGCGGGGCTAGGGGAGCAGTACTTC
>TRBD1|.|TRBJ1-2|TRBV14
CASSRTGGYGYTF
TGTGCCAGCAGCCGGACAGGGGGCTATGGCTACACCTTC
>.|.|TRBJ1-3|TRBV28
CASSLLGNTIYF
TGTGCCAGCAGTTTACTCGGAAACACCATATATTTT
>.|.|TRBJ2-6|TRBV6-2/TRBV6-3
CASSALTDSGANVLTF
TGTGCCAGCAGTGCCTTAACAGACTCTGGGGCCAACGTCCTGACTTTC
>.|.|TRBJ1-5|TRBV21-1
CASSPRGLDQPQHF
TGTGCCAGCAGCCCCAGGGGGCTGGATCAGCCCCAGCATTTT
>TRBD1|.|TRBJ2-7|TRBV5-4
CASSSRDSSYEQYF
TGTGCCAGCAGCAGCCGGGACAGTTCCTACGAGCAGTACTTC
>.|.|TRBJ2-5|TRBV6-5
CASSYGAGPPETQYF
TGTGCCAGCAGTTACGGGGCAGGCCCTCCGGAGACCCAGTACTTC